This TCR beta chain was captured in a study of CD8+CD57+ T cells in acquired aplastic anemia. Across the whole study: The DNA of sorted CD4+ and CD8+ cells averaged roughly 3.2 ug.

This clonotype showed up many times. V lost 7 bases and J lost 8, with 15 bases in between. CDR1 and CDR2 (germline): SNHLY, FYNNEI. There are 14 residues in the CDR3. The patients chosen for sequencing had shown expansion of CD8+CD57+ cells (detected by flow cytometry). Blood sampling was performed on the patients, and none of them had received therapy by then. Profiles of TCR beta VDJ and CDR3 were generated from a genomic DNA template. In TCRdb, the reads were re-called with MiXCR into one record per CDR3 protein. This table has hundreds of thousands of distinct CDR3 sequences, around 30% appearing once.

The sample was sorted CD4+, CD8+, or CD8+CD57+ T cells (not recorded which) from PBMCs. The source of this sequence is a human donor with aplastic anemia. The V gene is TRBV2, the J gene TRBJ1-6; no reliable D call. The CDR3 coding sequence is TGTGCCAGCACGATGGAGGGCTTGGATTCACCCCTCCACTTT. Amino acids: CASTMEGLDSPLHF.